This entry lists 7 T cell receptor beta chains sequenced from one sample in a study of low-dose radiotherapy and immunotherapy resistance in tumors. The time point: after trial treatment. Treatment here: LDRT plus nivolumab, ipilimumab, low-dose cyclophosphamide and aspirin (RACIN trial). Primers used for first-strand cDNA, a TRAV- and TRBV-specific set, covered both alpha and beta chains. For amplifying TCRs, the PCR ran for about 22 cycles with Phusion, which was used together with a constant-region primer and the adapter on the V primers. TCRdb fed the reads into MiXCR, producing one record per CDR3 protein. Counted here are around 80,000 distinct CDR3 sequences, around a sixth occurring once; the ten biggest clones make up over 1.2%. Material: PBMCs, obtained after low-dose radiotherapy plus immunotherapy. The receptors derive from a male donor with prostate cancer.

This clonotype has a handful of counts. The chain employs TRBV29-1 and TRBJ2-6; possible D gene TRBD1, 6 bases. The CDR3 runs 14 residues. V shed 3 bases and J shed 4 bases, with 10 bases lying between them. Germline-derived CDR1 and CDR2 are SQVTM and ANQGSEA. The CDR3 DNA reads TGCAGCGTTGATGCAGGGGCAGGGGCCAACGTCCTGACTTTC. It specifies CSVDAGAGANVLTF.

This clonotype came up a few times. The V call is TRBV28, the J call TRBJ2-7, with 8 bases identical to TRBD1. V lost 5 bases, J lost 4 bases, and 7 bases stayed unmatched. The CDR3 runs 14 residues. CDR1 is MDHEN, CDR2 SYDVKM, per germline. The CDR3 DNA reads TGTGCCAGCAGTGACCGGACAGGGAGGTACGAGCAGTACTTC. It is translated as CASSDRTGRYEQYF.

This clonotype was seen many times. The genes are TRBV7-6 and TRBJ2-1; 10 bases agree with TRBD2. CDR1 SGHVS and CDR2 FNYEAQ come from the germline V gene. The CDR3 runs to 17 residues. V was clipped by 5 bases and J by 7 bases; unmatched bases: 14. CDR3 region: CASSNWFENSGRNEQFF. In nucleotides, the CDR3 is TGTGCCAGCAGCAATTGGTTCGAGAATAGCGGGAGGAATGAGCAGTTCTTC.

This clonotype was counted at least ten times. This rearrangement joins TRBV28 to TRBJ2-7; no reliable D call. V lost 3 bases to trimming and J lost 6 bases, with 18 bases between them. CDR3 size: 15 residues. Germline CDR1 and CDR2: MDHEN and SYDVKM. CDR3 sequence reads: CASSFGGLAVGEQYF. The CDR3 DNA follows: TGTGCCAGCAGTTTCGGTGGTCTGGCGGTGGGCGAGCAGTACTTC.

Ten or more counts support this clonotype. The chain is built from TRBV6-2 or TRBV6-3 and TRBJ1-5; possibly TRBD1 for D (6 bases). V was pared by 2 bases and J by 4 bases, with 12 bases between. In germline, CDR1 is MNHEY, CDR2 SVGEGT. CDR3 length: 15 residues. The CDR3: CASSYRRDINQPQHF. The CDR3 DNA follows: TGTGCCAGCAGTTACAGAAGGGACATAAATCAGCCCCAGCATTTT.

Ten or more counts support this clonotype. This chain connects TRBV29-1 to TRBJ1-2, with 11 nucleotides matching TRBD1. V trimming: 4 bases; J trimming: 8 bases; junction bases outside the gene matches: 3. This CDR3 spans 12 amino acids. The germline V gene encodes CDR1 SQVTM and CDR2 ANQGSEA. CDR3 bases: TGCAGCGTTGGGGACAGGGGGAGAGGCTACACCTTC. Translation: CSVGDRGRGYTF.

This clonotype was detected once. A read error is likely here: a far larger clone is one base away. The V gene is TRBV6-6, the J gene TRBJ2-3; D uncertain. The J call may be in error: the DNA end matches TRBJ1-5 better. Germline CDR1 is MNHNY and CDR2 is SVGAGI (reference sequence). The CDR3 spans 17 residues. Here the CDR3 reads CASSYPAAGGSTDTQHF. The DNA of the CDR3 is TGTGCCAGCAGTTACCCCGCCGCGGGAGGTAGCACAGATACGCAGCATTTT.